A selection of T cell receptor beta chains follows, all from one sample in a study of T cells in Graves' hyperthyroidism and ophthalmopathy. TCRdb re-analysed the multiplex PCR reads in MiXCR, keeping a single row per CDR3 protein. The sample carries about 610,000 distinct CDR3 sequences, just over 45% recorded once. Material for sequencing was peripheral blood or thyroid tissue (not recorded which). The receptors were sampled from a woman aged 18-30 years with Graves' hyperthyroidism. The conserved cysteine and the conserved F or W are not part of the CDR3 here. The D gene is left open where the match is weak. Clone size is shown for a subset of rows, as once, few, many or a class of expanded clone.

clone size: -; V gene: TRBV6-1; D gene: TRBD1; CDR3 protein: ASSEDAGGTEAF
clone size: -; V gene: TRBV25-1; D gene: TRBD1; CDR3 protein: ASSARDRDGANYGYT
clone size: many; V gene: TRBV2; D gene: -; CDR3 protein: ASSLASGNTIY
clone size: few; V gene: TRBV12-5; D gene: -; CDR3 protein: ASGLATRGPGELF
clone size: many; V gene: TRBV19; D gene: TRBD1; CDR3 protein: ASTIAPGQYNQPQH
clone size: -; V gene: TRBV7-9; D gene: -; CDR3 protein: ASSLPDGGTQY
clone size: -; V gene: TRBV7-2; D gene: TRBD2; CDR3 protein: ASSLVPRLAGVNTGELF
clone size: many; V gene: TRBV27; D gene: TRBD2; CDR3 protein: ARHSGVTGELF
clone size: -; V gene: TRBV4-3; D gene: TRBD1; CDR3 protein: ASSQDRTGDEQY
clone size: -; V gene: TRBV20-1; D gene: -; CDR3 protein: SAQGPKSSYEQY
clone size: few; V gene: TRBV12-5; D gene: TRBD2; CDR3 protein: ASGLVLARSTDTQY
clone size: -; V gene: TRBV7-6; D gene: -; CDR3 protein: ASSRGTLSYEQY
clone size: many; V gene: TRBV5-8; D gene: -; CDR3 protein: ASSAGSVGANVLT
clone size: many; V gene: TRBV6-5; D gene: -; CDR3 protein: ASHGARFYEQY
clone size: -; V gene: TRBV7-2; D gene: TRBD2; CDR3 protein: ASSLEASGAYEQY
clone size: many; V gene: TRBV27; D gene: -; CDR3 protein: ATQDLRDTEAF
clone size: -; V gene: TRBV25-1; D gene: -; CDR3 protein: SVEYGRSSYEQY
clone size: -; V gene: TRBV11-2; D gene: TRBD2; CDR3 protein: ASSWGTREETQY